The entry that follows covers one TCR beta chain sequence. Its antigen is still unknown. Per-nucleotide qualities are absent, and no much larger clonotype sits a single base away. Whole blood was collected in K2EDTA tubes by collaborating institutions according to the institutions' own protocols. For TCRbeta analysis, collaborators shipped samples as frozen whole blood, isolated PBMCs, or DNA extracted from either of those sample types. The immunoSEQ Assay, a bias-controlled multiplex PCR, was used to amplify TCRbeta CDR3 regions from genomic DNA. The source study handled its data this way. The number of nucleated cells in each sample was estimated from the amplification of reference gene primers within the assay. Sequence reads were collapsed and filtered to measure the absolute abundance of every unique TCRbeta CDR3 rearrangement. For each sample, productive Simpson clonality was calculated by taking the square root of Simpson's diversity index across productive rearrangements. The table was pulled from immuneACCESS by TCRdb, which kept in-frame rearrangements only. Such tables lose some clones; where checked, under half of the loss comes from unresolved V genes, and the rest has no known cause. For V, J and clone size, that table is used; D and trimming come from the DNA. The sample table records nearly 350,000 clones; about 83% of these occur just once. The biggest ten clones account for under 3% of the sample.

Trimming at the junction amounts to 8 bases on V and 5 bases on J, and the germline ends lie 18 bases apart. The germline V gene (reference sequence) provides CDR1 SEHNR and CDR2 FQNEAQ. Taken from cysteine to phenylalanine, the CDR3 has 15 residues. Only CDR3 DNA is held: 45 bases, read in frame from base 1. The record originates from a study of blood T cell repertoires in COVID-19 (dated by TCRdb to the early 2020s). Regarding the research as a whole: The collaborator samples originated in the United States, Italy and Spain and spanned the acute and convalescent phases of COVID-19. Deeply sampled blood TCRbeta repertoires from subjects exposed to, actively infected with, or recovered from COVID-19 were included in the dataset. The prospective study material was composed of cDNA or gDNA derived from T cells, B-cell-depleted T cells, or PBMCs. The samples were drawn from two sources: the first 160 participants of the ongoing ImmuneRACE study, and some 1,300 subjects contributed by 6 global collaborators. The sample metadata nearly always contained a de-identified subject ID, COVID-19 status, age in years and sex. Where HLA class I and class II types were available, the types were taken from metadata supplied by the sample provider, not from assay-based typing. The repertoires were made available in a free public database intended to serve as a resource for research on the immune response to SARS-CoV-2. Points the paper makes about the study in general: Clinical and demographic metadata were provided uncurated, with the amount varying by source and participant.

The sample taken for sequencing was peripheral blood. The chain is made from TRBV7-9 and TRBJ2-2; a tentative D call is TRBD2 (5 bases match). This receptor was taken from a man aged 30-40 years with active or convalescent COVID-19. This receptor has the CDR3 CASRDWRAVTGELFF. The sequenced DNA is TGTGCCAGCCGAGATTGGCGGGCTGTAACCGGGGAGCTGTTTTTT.